These 12 T cell receptor beta chains share one sample of origin, sequenced in a study of blood T cell repertoires in COVID-19. Measured with immunoSEQ multiplex PCR; TCRdb has only the in-frame clones, and not every one. The repertoire has some 370,000 clones, roughly 80% of them found once; the top ten carry over 4.5%. Input material: PBMCs or T cells enriched from blood (not recorded which). The receptors here all came from a woman aged 45-60 years who had recovered from COVID-19.

This clone was detected once. The chain couples TRBV7-2 to TRBJ1-1; 8 nucleotides line up with TRBD1. The germline V gene has CDR1 SGHTA and CDR2 FQGNSA. This CDR3 contains 16 residues. Trimming removed 1 base from V and 5 bases from J; junction bases left unmatched: 9. The CDR3: CASSLGGTGISTEAFF. CDR3 sequence (DNA): TGTGCCAGCAGCTTAGGGGGGACAGGAATAAGTACTGAAGCTTTCTTT.

The chain combines TRBV27 with TRBJ1-1, with TRBD1 matching over 7 bases. Germline V gene lookup returns CDR1 MNHEY and CDR2 SMNVEV (reference sequence). The CDR3 sequence is 16 residues long. V lost 0 bases, J lost 1 base, and 5 bases stayed unmatched. CDR3 in DNA: TGTGCCAGCAGTTTATCCACCGGGACAGCGAACACTGAAGCTTTCTTT. This encodes CASSLSTGTANTEAFF.

The chain combines TRBV7-2 with TRBJ1-1; D gene ambiguous. Trimming cost V 5 bases and J 0 bases, with 7 bases left between them. Per the germline V gene, CDR1 is SGHTA and CDR2 is FQGNSA. The length of the CDR3 is 13 residues. In nucleotides, the CDR3 is TGTGCCAGCAGCGTGACAATGAACACTGAAGCTTTCTTT. Protein sequence: CASSVTMNTEAFF.

V and J are TRBV7-9 and TRBJ1-2, with 9 bases aligning to TRBD1. V dropped 2 bases and J dropped 6; count of bases not matched to a gene: 7. This CDR3 region has 15 residues. Germline CDR1 SEHNR, CDR2 FQNEAQ (reference sequence). The CDR3 reads CASSLLDRGWDGYTF. The CDR3 nucleotides read TGTGCCAGCAGCTTACTCGACAGGGGGTGGGATGGCTACACCTTC. Based on the CDR3 plus reference TRBV7-9 and TRBJ1-2, the full variable domain is DTGVSQNPRHKITKRGQNVTFRCDPISEHNRLYWYRQTLGQGPEFLTYFQNEAQLEKSRLLSDRFSAERPKGSFSTLEIQRTEQGDSAMYLCASSLLDRGWDGYTFGSGTRLTVV.

The chain joins TRBV9 to TRBJ2-3; TRBD2 agrees at 7 bases. The CDR3 totals 16 residues. Germline V gene sequence: CDR1 SGDLS, CDR2 YYNGEE. Trimming cost V 3 bases and J 0 bases; bases outside gene matches: 7. CDR3 loop: CASSALTSVSTDTQYF. The CDR3 nucleotides read TGTGCCAGCAGCGCACTAACTAGCGTTAGCACAGATACGCAGTATTTT.

The V and J genes are TRBV7-8 and TRBJ1-3; D remains unclear. V was clipped by 5 bases and J by 0 bases, with 11 bases between them. CDR1 SGHVS and CDR2 FQNEAQ come from the germline V gene. The CDR3 loop spans 15 amino acids. This CDR3 reads CASSPQRISGNTIYF. DNA of the CDR3: TGTGCCAGCAGCCCCCAGCGAATCTCTGGAAACACCATATATTTT.

The chain is built from TRBV4-3 and TRBJ1-4; TRBD1 might be the D (6 bases). The CDR3 is 13 residues long. Trimming took off 1 base at V and 10 bases at J, with 10 bases between the two ends. Germline CDR1 LGHNA, CDR2 YSLEER. Written as DNA, the CDR3 is TGCGCCAGCAGCCAAGGTTTAGGGGGAAAACTGTTTTTT. It is translated as CASSQGLGGKLFF.

The chain uses TRBV7-9 and TRBJ2-1; TRBD2 might be the D (5 bases). This CDR3 is 13 amino acids long. Per the germline V gene, CDR1 is SEHNR and CDR2 is FQNEAQ (reference sequence). V dropped 5 bases and J dropped 5 bases, with 10 bases sitting between them. The CDR3 region has the DNA TGTGCCAGCAGCAAGGACGGGAACAATGAGCAGTTCTTC. Translating gives CASSKDGNNEQFF.

J is TRBJ2-5 and V is TRBV5-8, with D possibly TRBD1 on 7 matching bases. CDR3 length equals 16 residues. In germline, CDR1 is SGHTS, CDR2 YDEGEE. V lost 4 bases to trimming and J lost 4 bases, with 20 bases between them. CDR3 sequence: CASSRGTHRGGETQYF. The DNA for the CDR3 is TGTGCCAGCAGCCGGGGAACCCACAGGGGAGGAGAGACCCAGTACTTC.

The chain is built from TRBV6-2 or TRBV6-3 and TRBJ1-2; maybe TRBD1 (5 bases). This CDR3 is 14 amino acids long. The germline gives CDR1 MNHEY, CDR2 SVGEGT. V was trimmed by 2 bases and J by 4 bases, leaving 11 bases between them. The DNA for the CDR3 is TGTGCCAGCAGTTACGGCGCAGACAGCTATGGCTACACCTTC. It specifies CASSYGADSYGYTF.

This clone appeared a few times. This rearrangement joins TRBV9 to TRBJ2-2; maybe TRBD1 (5 bases). Trimming cost V 6 bases and J 6 bases, with 12 bases left between them. Per germline, CDR1 SGDLS and CDR2 YYNGEE. The CDR3 runs 13 residues. The DNA of the CDR3 is TGTGCCAGCACCCCGCAGGGCGCCGGGGAGCTGTTTTTT. It specifies CASTPQGAGELFF.

This clone was seen only once. J is TRBJ1-2 and V is TRBV6-5, with 8 bases fitting TRBD1. V shed 4 bases and J 4 bases; nucleotides not matched to a gene: 8. Germline lookup yields CDR1 MNHEY and CDR2 SVGAGI. The CDR3 sequence is 15 residues long. CDR3 sequence reads: CASSSSGQGLYGYTF. The DNA of the CDR3 is TGTGCCAGCAGTTCTTCCGGACAGGGACTCTATGGCTACACCTTC.